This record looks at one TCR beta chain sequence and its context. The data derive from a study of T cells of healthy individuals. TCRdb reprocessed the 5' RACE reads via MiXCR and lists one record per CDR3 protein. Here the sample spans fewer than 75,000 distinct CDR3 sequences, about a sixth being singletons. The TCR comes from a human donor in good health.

The CDR3 sequence is CAWSALQGFTGELFF. CDR3 nucleotide sequence: TGTGCCTGGAGTGCTTTGCAGGGATTCACCGGGGAGCTGTTTTTT. The chain has TRBV30 and TRBJ2-2; a weak D match, TRBD1 (5 bases). The CDR3 runs to 15 residues. V gave up 1 base and J gave up 4 bases, with 13 bases separating them. CDR1 GTSNPN and CDR2 SVGIG come from the germline V gene (reference sequence). The whole variable domain, filled in from reference TRBV30 and TRBJ2-2, reads SQTIHQWPATLVQPVGSPLSLECTVEGTSNPNLYWYRQAAGRGLQLLFYSVGIGQISSEVPQNLSASRPQDRQFILSSKKLLLSDSGFYLCAWSALQGFTGELFFGEGSRLTVL.